A single sample is the source of the 8 T cell receptor beta chains below, sequenced in a study of molecular identifiers for immune sequencing clone quantification. TCRdb processed the PCR reads anew with MiXCR; each CDR3 protein has one entry. The sample lists approximately 590,000 distinct CDR3 sequences; 25% were seen once. Sequenced input: naive CD8+ T cells from blood, with Jurkat cell RNA spiked in. Subset noted: FACS-sorted CD8+CD4-CCR7+CD45RA+ naive T cells. The receptors here all came from a human donor in good health. Some libraries in this study had Jurkat cell RNA spiked in.

This chain joins TRBV13 and TRBJ1-5; D gene unclear. The length of the CDR3 is 14 residues. The V and J ends lost 0 bases and 9 bases respectively, with 12 bases between them. Germline CDR1 is PRHDT and CDR2 is FYEKMQ (reference sequence). CDR3: CASSLGKVLRPQHF. The CDR3 DNA follows: TGTGCCAGCAGCTTAGGTAAGGTCCTCCGGCCCCAGCATTTT.

Only a few counts were recorded for this clonotype. This chain connects TRBV4-1 to TRBJ2-1; TRBD2 matches 11 bases. CDR3 length: 13 residues. Looked up from germline, CDR1 is MGHRA and CDR2 is YSYEKL. V lost 2 bases, J lost 16 bases, and 7 bases stayed unmatched. CDR3 sequence reads: CASSQLSGGGSFF. The DNA for the CDR3 is TGCGCCAGCAGCCAACTTAGCGGGGGGGGGTCTTTCTTC.

The gene calls are TRBV10-2 and TRBJ2-5; TRBD1 matches 7 bases. CDR3 length: 15 amino acids. Losses at the gene ends were 3 bases for V and 1 base for J; bases not matched to a gene: 5. CDR1 is WSHSY and CDR2 is SAAADI in the germline V gene. CDR3 sequence reads: CASSDRGRGQETQYF. CDR3 nucleotide sequence: TGCGCCAGCAGTGACAGGGGGAGAGGCCAAGAGACCCAGTACTTC.

This clonotype showed up just a few times. The V gene is TRBV2, the J gene TRBJ2-1; unclear D gene. The V and J ends lost 7 bases and 8 bases respectively, with 6 bases between them. Germline V gene sequence: CDR1 SNHLY, CDR2 FYNNEI. The CDR3 consists of 10 residues. The CDR3: CASNVDEQFF. The CDR3 DNA follows: TGTGCCAGCAACGTTGATGAGCAGTTCTTC.

This clonotype was detected only a few times. The V gene is TRBV5-6, the J gene TRBJ1-5, with a tentative D call TRBD1 (6 bases). V lost 0 bases and J 0 bases, leaving 10 bases between the germline ends. CDR1 is SGHDT, CDR2 YYEEEE, per germline. This CDR3 has 16 residues. CDR3 coding DNA: TGTGCCAGCAGCTTGGCGACAGGAAATAGCAATCAGCCCCAGCATTTT. The encoded protein is CASSLATGNSNQPQHF.

In its sample, this clonotype was seen a few times. This may arise from a read error, as a much more abundant clone is one base away. This rearrangement joins TRBV5-6 to TRBJ1-1; 7 bases match TRBD1. With 7 bases clipped from V and 3 bases from J, the junction kept 3 bases outside the gene matches. The germline CDR1 and CDR2 sequences are SGHDT and YYEEEE. This CDR3 has 12 amino acids. CDR3 nucleotide sequence: TGTGCCAGCGCGACAGGGCACACTGAAGCTTTCTTT. The encoded protein is CASATGHTEAFF.

With respect to this clonotype: It may be a read error: a sequence one base away is much more abundant. This chain uses TRBV24-1 with TRBJ2-1; 15 nucleotides agree with TRBD2. Unmatched junction bases numbered 11, after V lost 5 bases and J lost 4 bases. The CDR3 contains 19 residues. Germline loops: CDR1 KGHDR, CDR2 SFDVKD. CDR3 amino acids: CATSASGTSGGPPYNEQFF. The CDR3 DNA reads as TGTGCCACCAGTGCCTCCGGGACTAGCGGGGGGCCGCCTTACAATGAGCAGTTCTTC.

In regard to this clonotype: An end of the junction does not agree with germline; a read error may underlie this. The rearrangement uses TRBV23-1 and TRBJ1-2; possibly TRBD1 for D (5 bases). TRBV23-1 falls under the ORF class, with uncertain function. The length of the CDR3 is 15 residues. The CDR3 loop is CASSRKGRHNYVYTF. In DNA, the CDR3 is TGCGCCAGCAGTCGCAAGGGACGCCACAACTATGTCTACACCTTC.